This T cell receptor beta chain was sequenced in a study of T cells in Graves' hyperthyroidism and ophthalmopathy. In germline, CDR1 is SNHLY, CDR2 FYNNEI. V was cut by 1 base and J by 8 bases, with 11 bases left in between. This CDR3 is 14 amino acids long. Amplified regions were TCR beta CDR3 sequences from RNA transcripts. A first-round RT-PCR of the TCR CDR3 used the HTBI primer set. TCRdb passed the multiplex PCR reads through MiXCR, listing each CDR3 protein once. The top ten clones hold roughly 8% of a sample with 250,000 to 300,000 distinct CDR3 sequences, 13% of them seen once. The sample holds many counts of this clonotype. First hyperthyroidism diagnosis is when the blood sample was obtained, before any ophthalmopathy symptoms.

The chain couples TRBV2 to TRBJ2-2, with a tentative D call TRBD1 (5 bases). Sequenced material: blood. The receptor's source is a woman under 40 with Graves' hyperthyroidism that later progressed to Graves' ophthalmopathy. CDR3 in DNA: TGTGCCAGCAGTGAAGTCGGCCAGGGAGGGGAGCTGTTTTTT. Its translation is CASSEVGQGGELFF.